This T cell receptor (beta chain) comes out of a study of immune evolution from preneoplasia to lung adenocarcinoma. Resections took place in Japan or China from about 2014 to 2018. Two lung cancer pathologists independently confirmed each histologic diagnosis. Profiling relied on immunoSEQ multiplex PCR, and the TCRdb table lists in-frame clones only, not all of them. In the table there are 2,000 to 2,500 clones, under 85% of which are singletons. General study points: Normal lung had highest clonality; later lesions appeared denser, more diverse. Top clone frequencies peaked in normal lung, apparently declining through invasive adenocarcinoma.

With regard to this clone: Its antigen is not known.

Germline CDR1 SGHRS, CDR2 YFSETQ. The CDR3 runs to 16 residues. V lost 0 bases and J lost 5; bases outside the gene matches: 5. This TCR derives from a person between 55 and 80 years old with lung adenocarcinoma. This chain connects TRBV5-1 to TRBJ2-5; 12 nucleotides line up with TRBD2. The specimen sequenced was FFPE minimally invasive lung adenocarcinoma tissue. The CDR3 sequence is CASSLAASGGAETQYF. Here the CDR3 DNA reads TGCGCCAGCAGCTTGGCGGCTAGCGGGGGGGCGGAGACCCAGTACTTC. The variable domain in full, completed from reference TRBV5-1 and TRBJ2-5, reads KAGVTQTPRYLIKTRGQQVTLSCSPISGHRSVSWYQQTPGQGLQFLFEYFSETQRNKGNFPGRFSGRQFSNSRSEMNVSTLELGDSALYLCASSLAASGGAETQYFGPGTRLLVL.